These 14 T cell receptor beta chains were sequenced from one sample in a study of shared clonotypes between healthy human individuals. Produced via immunoSEQ multiplex PCR; TCRdb's table is partial and in-frame only. The data hold 2 million to 3 million clones, with approximately 93% observed a single time. Sequenced sample: naive CD4+ T cells from PBMCs. The subset denotes: CD45RA+ positively selected. The receptors come from a young man in good health. Some clones in this sample may be carry-over from other donors' samples.

V gene TRBV29-1 combines with J gene TRBJ2-1; 9 bases fit TRBD2. The V gene end was trimmed by 7 bases and the J gene end by 5 bases; junction bases not matched to a gene: 3. Germline V lookup: CDR1 SQVTM, CDR2 ANQGSEA. The CDR3 sequence is 12 residues long. In nucleotides, the CDR3 is TGCAGCGCTAGCGGGATAAACAATGAGCAGTTCTTC. Translated: CSASGINNEQFF.

This clone was seen a few times. The chain has TRBV30 and TRBJ1-4; D not resolved. In germline, CDR1 is GTSNPN, CDR2 SVGIG (reference sequence). V lost 4 bases and J 0 bases, leaving 3 bases between the germline ends. This CDR3 has 12 residues. For the CDR3, the DNA is TGTGCCTGGACGGCAACTAATGAAAAACTGTTTTTT. Amino acids: CAWTATNEKLFF.

The genes are TRBV27 and TRBJ1-1; D perhaps matches TRBD1 (5 bases). V was clipped by 0 bases and J by 7 bases, with 15 bases between them. The germline V gene has CDR1 MNHEY and CDR2 SMNVEV (reference sequence). The CDR3 has 15 residues. In DNA, the CDR3 is TGTGCCAGCAGTTTATCGGAGGACAATGGGAATGAAGCTTTCTTT. This codes for CASSLSEDNGNEAFF.

This chain links TRBV28 with TRBJ2-7; 7 nucleotides line up with TRBD1. CDR3 length: 17 residues. The V gene's germline CDR1 is MDHEN and CDR2 SYDVKM. The V gene end was trimmed by 0 bases and the J gene end by 2 bases; junction bases not matched to a gene: 10. The CDR3 DNA sequence: TGTGCCAGCAGTTTATGGCCGACAGGGAGAACGGCCTACGAGCAGTACTTC. This sequence encodes CASSLWPTGRTAYEQYF.

The gene calls are TRBV10-3 and TRBJ2-3, with D possibly called TRBD1 or TRBD2 (7 bases each). Germline loops: CDR1 ENHRY, CDR2 SYGVKD. The CDR3 runs to 16 residues. V was cut by 1 base and J by 3 bases, with 14 bases left in between. CDR3 sequence reads: CAISEFGRGGTDTQYF. Written as DNA, the CDR3 is TGTGCCATCAGTGAGTTCGGCAGGGGGGGGACAGATACGCAGTATTTT.

This clone showed up just a few times. The chain carries TRBV28 and TRBJ1-2; tentatively, D is TRBD1 (6 bases). Germline CDR1 is MDHEN and CDR2 is SYDVKM. The CDR3 runs to 12 residues. V was pared by 3 bases and J by 10 bases, with 12 bases between. CDR3 nucleotides: TGTGCCAGCAGTTTCCGACAGGCCATCTACACCTTC. Translating it yields CASSFRQAIYTF.

The genes are TRBV7-6 and TRBJ1-1, with TRBD1 identical over 7 bases. V gave up 5 bases and J gave up 0 bases; unmatched junction bases: 9. In germline, CDR1 is SGHVS, CDR2 FNYEAQ. This CDR3 has 16 amino acids. DNA for the CDR3: TGTGCCAGCAGCCTCCGACAGGGAAACTTGAACACTGAAGCTTTCTTT. It translates to CASSLRQGNLNTEAFF.

This sequence joins TRBV18 and TRBJ2-5, with TRBD2 matching 13 bases. With V trimmed by 3 bases and J by 5 bases, 9 bases remained unmatched. The CDR3 contains 17 residues. CDR1 KGHSH and CDR2 LQKENI come from the germline V gene. CDR3 DNA: TGTGCCAGCTCACCTCGACTAGCGGGAGGAAGTGAGGAGACCCAGTACTTC. It specifies CASSPRLAGGSEETQYF.

The rearrangement links TRBV5-5 to TRBJ1-5; 9 bases are shared with TRBD1. Germline V gene sequence: CDR1 SGHKS, CDR2 YYEKEE (reference sequence). The junction had 0 bases not matched to a gene; V was cut back by 3 bases and J by 2 bases. The CDR3 totals 14 residues. The CDR3 DNA sequence: TGTGCCAGCAGCTGGACAGGGGGCAATCAGCCCCAGCATTTT. This sequence encodes CASSWTGGNQPQHF.

For this clone: The sample holds other DNA sequences that translate to the same CDR3. V usage is TRBV5-1 and J usage is TRBJ1-1; 7 bases are a match to TRBD1. In germline, CDR1 is SGHRS, CDR2 YFSETQ. Trimming took 4 bases from V and 1 from J; bases not matched to a gene: 4. The CDR3 is 14 residues long. CDR3 region: CASSQGTANTEAFF. As DNA, the CDR3 is TGCGCCAGCAGCCAAGGGACAGCGAACACTGAAGCTTTCTTT.

In this sample, this clone turned up once. Additional DNA sequences in this sample encode the identical CDR3. The chain uses TRBV19 and TRBJ1-1; D is perhaps TRBD1 (5 bases). Germline V gene lookup returns CDR1 LNHDA and CDR2 SQIVND (reference sequence). The CDR3 totals 14 residues. The V gene lost 3 bases and the J gene lost 0 bases, with 8 bases spanning the gap. The CDR3 loop reads CASSIDRLNTEAFF. The CDR3 DNA follows: TGTGCCAGTAGTATCGACAGACTGAACACTGAAGCTTTCTTT.

The chain is built from TRBV15 and TRBJ2-2; D gene ambiguous. The CDR3 loop spans 14 amino acids. The germline V gene encodes CDR1 LNHNV and CDR2 YYDKDF (reference sequence). The ends were cut back, 1 base at V and 0 bases at J, with 3 bases in the middle. Written as DNA, the CDR3 is TGTGCCACCAGCAGAGTAGCGAACACCGGGGAGCTGTTTTTT. Its translation is CATSRVANTGELFF.

About this clone: This specimen includes other DNA sequences encoding the same CDR3. The rearrangement joins TRBV9 to TRBJ2-1; 8 bases line up with TRBD2. The germline V gene has CDR1 SGDLS and CDR2 YYNGEE. After removal of 0 bases from V and 4 bases from J, the junction contained 6 bases not matched to a gene. The CDR3 spans 16 residues. CDR3 bases: TGTGCCAGCAGCGTAGGGCCGGGAGGGGGTTACAATGAGCAGTTCTTC. Protein sequence: CASSVGPGGGYNEQFF.

This chain connects TRBV6-6 to TRBJ1-1, with D perhaps TRBD1 (6 bases). The CDR3 spans 14 residues. Per germline, CDR1 MNHNY and CDR2 SVGAGI (reference sequence). Trimming cost V 6 bases and J 1 base, with 12 bases left between them. CDR3 loop: CASRNRDENTEAFF. The CDR3 coding sequence is TGTGCCAGCAGGAACAGGGACGAGAACACTGAAGCTTTCTTT.